The 27 T cell receptor beta chains listed next were all sequenced from one sample in a study of blood T cell repertoires in COVID-19. Produced via immunoSEQ multiplex PCR; TCRdb's table is partial and in-frame only. This table has about 200,000 clones, 80% to 85% appearing once. The sample consisted of peripheral blood. The receptors originated from a woman aged 80 or over with COVID-19, enrolled during active disease.

The chain couples TRBV12-3 or TRBV12-4 to TRBJ1-5; no clear D gene. The CDR3 has 13 amino acids. The germline V and J ends were trimmed by 2 bases and 8 bases, with 10 bases remaining between them. The CDR3 protein is CASSLSEAEPQHF. The DNA for the CDR3 is TGTGCCAGCAGTTTATCTGAGGCGGAGCCCCAGCATTTT.

The V and J genes are TRBV27 and TRBJ2-7, with 8 bases matching TRBD1. V trimming: 4 bases; J trimming: 0 bases; junction bases outside the gene matches: 17. CDR1 is MNHEY and CDR2 is SMNVEV in the germline V gene (reference sequence). This CDR3 has 19 residues. The CDR3 sequence: CASSWTGTGGGRLSYEQYF. In nucleotides, the CDR3 is TGTGCCAGCAGTTGGACCGGGACAGGTGGGGGGCGACTCTCCTACGAGCAGTACTTC.

The chain uses TRBV9 and TRBJ1-2; unclear D gene. The CDR3 spans 12 residues. The germline gives CDR1 SGDLS, CDR2 YYNGEE. Trimming pared 5 bases from V and 0 bases from J, leaving 5 bases between. For the CDR3, the DNA is TGTGCCAGCAGGGGAGCTAACTATGGCTACACCTTC. It is translated as CASRGANYGYTF.

CDR3 residues: CASRGIAILSDTGELFF. CDR3 coding DNA: TGTGCCAGCCGAGGGATAGCCATCCTTAGTGACACCGGGGAGCTGTTTTTT. The chain carries TRBV27 and TRBJ2-2; D perhaps matches TRBD2 (5 bases). The germline V and J ends were trimmed by 8 bases and 3 bases, with 22 bases remaining between them. Per germline, CDR1 MNHEY and CDR2 SMNVEV (reference sequence). The CDR3 contains 17 residues.

The V and J genes are TRBV7-3 and TRBJ2-1, with 8 bases lining up with TRBD2. This CDR3 comprises 14 residues. Germline CDR1 is SGHTA and CDR2 is FQGTGA. V lost 1 base to trimming and J lost 6 bases; unmatched junction nucleotides: 2. CDR3 nucleotide sequence: TGTGCCAGCAGCTTAAGTGCGGGAGGCAATGAGCAGTTCTTC. Protein product: CASSLSAGGNEQFF.

V gene TRBV30 combines with J gene TRBJ1-3; 8 nucleotides align to TRBD1. CDR3 size: 12 residues. Germline trimming cut 5 bases from V and 5 bases from J; bases unmatched to any gene: 2. Germline V gene data show CDR1 as GTSNPN and CDR2 as SVGIG (reference sequence). CDR3 nucleotide sequence: TGTGCCTGGGGACAGGGAAGAAACACCATATATTTT. Protein: CAWGQGRNTIYF.

The chain recombines TRBV27 with TRBJ2-5; D is perhaps TRBD2 (7 bases). CDR3 length: 15 residues. CDR1 and CDR2 from the germline V gene are MNHEY and SMNVEV (reference sequence). V was pared by 3 bases and J by 5 bases, with 16 bases between. CDR3 sequence: CASSFHRGGVETQYF. Written as DNA, the CDR3 is TGTGCCAGCAGTTTCCACAGAGGGGGGGTGGAGACCCAGTACTTC.

For this clone: Additional DNA sequences in this sample encode the identical CDR3. This chain uses TRBV5-1 with TRBJ1-2; tentative D call: TRBD1 (6 bases). Germline-derived CDR1 and CDR2 are SGHRS and YFSETQ. V lost 4 bases and J lost 4, with 8 bases in between. This CDR3 has 12 residues. The CDR3: CASSLDSYGYTF. The CDR3, as DNA: TGCGCCAGCAGCCTGGACAGCTATGGCTACACCTTC. Variable domain in full (rest from reference TRBV5-1 and TRBJ1-2): KAGVTQTPRYLIKTRGQQVTLSCSPISGHRSVSWYQQTPGQGLQFLFEYFSETQRNKGNFPGRFSGRQFSNSRSEMNVSTLELGDSALYLCASSLDSYGYTFGSGTRLTVV.

The chain carries TRBV5-1 and TRBJ2-7, with 10 bases matching TRBD1. Germline loops: CDR1 SGHRS, CDR2 YFSETQ. The CDR3 is 14 residues long. J was trimmed by 4 bases and V by 5 bases; bases with no gene match: 6. CDR3 residues: CASRTGQGTYEQYF. CDR3 bases: TGCGCCAGCAGAACGGGACAGGGGACATACGAGCAGTACTTC.

The V call is TRBV2, the J call TRBJ2-3; 11 nucleotides line up with TRBD2. Unmatched junction bases numbered 10, after V lost 7 bases and J lost 7 bases. CDR3 length: 15 residues. Germline CDR1 reads SNHLY; CDR2 reads FYNNEI. The CDR3 loop is CASTLAGGPSYTQYF. Here the CDR3 DNA reads TGTGCCAGCACTTTAGCGGGAGGGCCCTCATATACGCAGTATTTT. The variable domain in full, with the rest retrieved from reference TRBV2 and TRBJ2-3, is EPEVTQTPSHQVTQMGQEVILRCVPISNHLYFYWYRQILGQKVEFLVSFYNNEISEKSEIFDDQFSVERPDGSNFTLKIRSTKLEDSAMYFCASTLAGGPSYTQYFGPGTRLTVL.

This chain joins TRBV2 and TRBJ1-1; 9 bases are a match to TRBD1. V gave up 4 bases and J gave up 11 bases; unmatched junction bases: 11. The CDR3 covers 14 residues. Germline V CDR1 and CDR2: SNHLY, FYNNEI. CDR3 DNA sequence: TGTGCCAGCAGTGCAGAGACAGGGGGTTTCACGGCTTTCTTT. This gives the protein CASSAETGGFTAFF.

The chain has TRBV19 and TRBJ1-2; 9 nucleotides line up with TRBD1. There are 14 residues in the CDR3. Germline lookup yields CDR1 LNHDA and CDR2 SQIVND (reference sequence). V shed 6 bases and J 4 bases; nucleotides not matched to a gene: 6. The CDR3 region is CASSSRDRAYGYTF. CDR3 nucleotides: TGTGCCAGTAGCTCCCGGGACAGGGCCTATGGCTACACCTTC.

The V and J genes are TRBV27 and TRBJ1-2, with 8 bases identical to TRBD1. Germline V gene data show CDR1 as MNHEY and CDR2 as SMNVEV (reference sequence). This CDR3 region has 15 residues. Unmatched junction bases numbered 5, after V lost 2 bases and J lost 3 bases. The CDR3 spells CASSLRQGLDYGYTF. The CDR3 DNA reads TGTGCCAGCAGTTTAAGACAGGGGCTTGACTATGGCTACACCTTC.

The V gene is TRBV6-5, the J gene TRBJ1-2; D uncertain. Germline V gives CDR1 MNHEY, CDR2 SVGAGI. V lost 4 bases and J lost 6, with 15 bases in between. The CDR3 runs to 14 residues. CDR3 nucleotide sequence: TGTGCCAGCAGTTGGGCCGGAGGAATGGATGGCTACACCTTC. Translation gives CASSWAGGMDGYTF.

The gene calls are TRBV27 and TRBJ2-7; 8 bases fit TRBD2. CDR1 and CDR2 from the germline V gene are MNHEY and SMNVEV (reference sequence). The CDR3 has 16 amino acids. V shed 2 bases, J shed 2 bases, and the junction held 8 bases outside the gene matches. CDR3 DNA sequence: TGTGCCAGCAGTTTAATGGCTCGGGGGGGCCCCTACGAGCAGTACTTC. Translation gives CASSLMARGGPYEQYF.

The V gene is TRBV28, the J gene TRBJ1-6, with 8 bases matching TRBD1. The germline V gene encodes CDR1 MDHEN and CDR2 SYDVKM. This CDR3 has 15 amino acids. Unmatched junction bases numbered 8, after V lost 6 bases and J lost 7 bases. CDR3 sequence: CASRDGQGRNSPLHF. CDR3 nucleotide sequence: TGTGCCAGCAGAGATGGACAGGGAAGGAATTCACCCCTCCACTTT.

J is TRBJ2-5 and V is TRBV5-1; D is perhaps TRBD2 (5 bases). Trimming left V 3 bases short and J 5 bases short, with 11 bases between. CDR1 SGHRS and CDR2 YFSETQ come from the germline V gene. This CDR3 is 13 amino acids long. Here the CDR3 reads CASSSGVRETQYF. For the CDR3, the DNA is TGCGCCAGCAGCTCCGGGGTGAGGGAGACCCAGTACTTC.

The chain combines TRBV28 with TRBJ2-1; 14 bases line up with TRBD2. V shed 7 bases and J 7 bases; nucleotides not matched to a gene: 12. Per the germline V gene, CDR1 is MDHEN and CDR2 is SYDVKM. The CDR3 runs to 17 residues. CDR3 bases: TGTGCCAGCAACCTACTGGGGACTAGCGGGAGAGGGAATGAGCAGTTCTTC. This translates into CASNLLGTSGRGNEQFF.

The chain carries TRBV5-1 and TRBJ2-2, with D uncertain. This CDR3 contains 13 residues. The germline V gene encodes CDR1 SGHRS and CDR2 YFSETQ. V shed 0 bases and J shed 5 bases, with 5 bases lying between them. CDR3 coding DNA: TGCGCCAGCAGCTTGGTTCTGACCGGGGAGCTGTTTTTT. Translating it yields CASSLVLTGELFF. The whole variable domain, filled in from reference TRBV5-1 and TRBJ2-2, reads KAGVTQTPRYLIKTRGQQVTLSCSPISGHRSVSWYQQTPGQGLQFLFEYFSETQRNKGNFPGRFSGRQFSNSRSEMNVSTLELGDSALYLCASSLVLTGELFFGEGSRLTVL.

This chain joins TRBV5-1 and TRBJ2-7; possible D gene TRBD1, 6 bases. Germline lookup yields CDR1 SGHRS and CDR2 YFSETQ. The CDR3 is 14 residues long. Trimming pared 4 bases from V and 0 bases from J, leaving 11 bases between. CDR3 in amino acids: CASSVGDISYEQYF. CDR3 nucleotide sequence: TGCGCCAGCAGCGTGGGGGACATCTCCTACGAGCAGTACTTC.

In this sample, this clone turned up a few times. The rearrangement links TRBV10-3 to TRBJ2-1; D call uncertain. V was cut by 3 bases and J by 2 bases, with 11 bases left in between. This CDR3 spans 15 amino acids. CDR1 and CDR2 from the germline V gene are ENHRY and SYGVKD. CDR3 DNA sequence: TGTGCCATCAGTGATCCCCCAGAAACCTACAATGAGCAGTTCTTC. Its protein product is CAISDPPETYNEQFF.

The chain recombines TRBV6-2 or TRBV6-3 with TRBJ2-7; TRBD2 matches at 10 bases. V shed 2 bases and J 3 bases; nucleotides not matched to a gene: 7. The germline gives CDR1 MNHEY, CDR2 SVGEGT. There are 16 residues in the CDR3. The chain's CDR3 is CASSYPDQREGYEQYF. The CDR3 nucleotides are TGTGCCAGCAGTTACCCGGACCAGCGGGAGGGCTACGAGCAGTACTTC.

The rearrangement joins TRBV11-3 to TRBJ1-1; maybe TRBD1 (6 bases). Trimming shortened V by 5 bases and J by 8 bases, and 18 bases separated the two germline ends. The CDR3 extends over 14 amino acids. Germline V CDR1 and CDR2: SGHNT, YENEEA. Here the CDR3 DNA reads TGTGCCAGCAGCGCAACCCCAGGGGCTACCGAAGCTTTCTTT. It translates to CASSATPGATEAFF.

V gene TRBV18 combines with J gene TRBJ1-2, with TRBD1 as a possible D gene (5 bases). Germline CDR1 is KGHSH and CDR2 is LQKENI. This CDR3 has 15 amino acids. Trimming removed 1 base at V and 6 bases at J, with 15 bases between. The CDR3 here is CASSPQGERGNGYTF. The CDR3 bases are TGTGCCAGCTCACCACAAGGGGAACGTGGTAATGGCTACACCTTC.

The chain combines TRBV24-1 with TRBJ2-7; no definite D call. The V gene's germline CDR1 is KGHDR and CDR2 SFDVKD. V was clipped by 4 bases and J by 5 bases, with 11 bases between them. The CDR3 has 13 residues. CDR3 nucleotides: TGTGCCACCAGTGACCCCCTAGTCCACGAGCAGTACTTC. This gives the protein CATSDPLVHEQYF.

The J gene is TRBJ2-2, the V gene TRBV25-1; 11 bases match TRBD1. CDR3 length: 15 residues. With V trimmed by 5 bases and J by 4 bases, 3 bases remained unmatched. Per the germline V gene, CDR1 is MGHDK and CDR2 is SYGVNS. CDR3 loop: CASSKDRGRTGELFF. The CDR3 DNA sequence: TGTGCCAGCAGTAAGGACAGGGGGCGCACCGGGGAGCTGTTTTTT.

The chain employs TRBV19 and TRBJ1-4, with 9 bases identical to TRBD1. The V and J ends lost 8 bases and 7 bases, in that order; junction bases with no gene match: 8. This CDR3 is 14 amino acids long. Germline CDR1 reads LNHDA; CDR2 reads SQIVND (reference sequence). CDR3: CASGEQGAREKLFF. The CDR3 region has the DNA TGTGCCAGTGGGGAACAGGGGGCTCGTGAAAAACTGTTTTTT.